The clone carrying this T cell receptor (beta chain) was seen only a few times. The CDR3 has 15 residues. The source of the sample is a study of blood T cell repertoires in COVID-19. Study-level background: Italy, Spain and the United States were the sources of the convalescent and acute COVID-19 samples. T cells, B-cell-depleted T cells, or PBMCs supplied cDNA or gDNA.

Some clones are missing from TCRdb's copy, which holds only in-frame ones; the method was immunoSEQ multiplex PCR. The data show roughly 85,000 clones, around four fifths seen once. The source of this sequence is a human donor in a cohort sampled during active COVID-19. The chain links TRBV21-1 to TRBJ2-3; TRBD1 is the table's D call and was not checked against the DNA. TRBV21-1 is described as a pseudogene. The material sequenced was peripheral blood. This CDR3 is CASPNRAGGTDTQYF. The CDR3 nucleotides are TGTGCCAGTCCCAACCGGGCAGGGGGCACAGATACGCAGTATTTT.